The 21 T cell receptor beta chains below were found in one sample sequenced in a study of T cells in Graves' hyperthyroidism and ophthalmopathy. RNA transcripts yielded amplified TCR beta CDR3 regions. The TCR CDR3 was amplified in a first-round RT-PCR using the HTBI primer set. Via MiXCR, TCRdb re-called the multiplex PCR reads, giving one row per CDR3 protein. The sample has hundreds of thousands of distinct CDR3 sequences, approximately 44% seen once; the top ten hold roughly 8.2%. The source material was peripheral blood or thyroid tissue (not recorded which). Receptor source: a woman under 30 with Graves' hyperthyroidism.

This clonotype has just a few counts. V usage is TRBV6-5 and J usage is TRBJ1-5; possibly TRBD1 for D (6 bases). This CDR3 is built from 15 residues. V gave up 4 bases and J gave up 2 bases, with 12 bases separating them. In germline, CDR1 is MNHEY, CDR2 SVGAGI. CDR3 nucleotide sequence: TGTGCCAGCAGTTCCGGGGGCGCGGGCAATCAGCCCCAGCATTTT. This codes for CASSSGGAGNQPQHF.

This rearrangement joins TRBV4-1 to TRBJ2-5; D not certain. V lost 4 bases to trimming and J lost 3 bases, with 12 bases between them. The germline V gene has CDR1 MGHRA and CDR2 YSYEKL. CDR3 length equals 14 residues. CDR3 DNA: TGCGCCAGCAGCCTCCGCGAAACCGAAGAGACCCAGTACTTC. Its protein product is CASSLRETEETQYF.

This clonotype was found many times. The CDR3 region has the DNA TGTGCCAGCAGCCCACCAGGGGTGGAGACCCAGTACTTC. Translating it yields CASSPPGVETQYF. The chain couples TRBV7-9 to TRBJ2-5; possibly TRBD1 for D (6 bases). V lost 5 bases to trimming and J lost 5 bases, with 12 bases between them. The germline gives CDR1 SEHNR, CDR2 FQNEAQ (reference sequence). This CDR3 comprises 13 residues.

V gene TRBV25-1 combines with J gene TRBJ2-5; D ambiguous. The germline V gene has CDR1 MGHDK and CDR2 SYGVNS. This CDR3 has 12 residues. V was pared by 6 bases and J by 5 bases, with 10 bases between. The CDR3 spells CASRGFRETQYF. The CDR3 region has the DNA TGTGCCAGCAGGGGGTTTCGCGAGACCCAGTACTTC.

This clonotype turned up a few times. This chain joins TRBV7-8 and TRBJ2-7; 15 positions match TRBD2. From germline, CDR1 is SGHVS and CDR2 FQNEAQ. With V trimmed by 5 bases and J by 0 bases, 11 bases remained unmatched. CDR3 length: 19 residues. The CDR3 DNA is TGTGCCAGCAGCCTCCCCCGGGGACTAGCGGGAGGACCCTCCTACGAGCAGTACTTC. Its protein product is CASSLPRGLAGGPSYEQYF.

This clonotype was picked up many times. The chain combines TRBV15 with TRBJ1-1; maybe TRBD1 (6 bases). This CDR3 has 15 amino acids. Trimming shortened V by 5 bases and J by 1 base, and 14 bases separated the two germline ends. Germline V gene lookup returns CDR1 LNHNV and CDR2 YYDKDF (reference sequence). The CDR3 DNA follows: TGTGCCACCAGCCCGCATAGGGGGGAGAACACTGAAGCTTTCTTT. It encodes CATSPHRGENTEAFF.

A remark on this clonotype: A read error may account for a junction end that differs from germline. The V call is TRBV10-2, the J call TRBJ2-7, with D possibly being TRBD2 (5 bases). The CDR3 has 15 amino acids. The germline CDR1 and CDR2 sequences are WSHSY and SAAADI. The CDR3 sequence is CASSEEGRISYEQYF. The CDR3 nucleotides read TGTGCCAGCAGTGAAGAGGGCAGGATCTCCTACGAGCAGTACTTC.

CDR3 sequence reads: CASSEGTGYLSEAFF. CDR3 DNA sequence: TGTGCCAGCAGTGAGGGGACAGGGTATTTGTCTGAAGCTTTCTTT. The chain links TRBV2 to TRBJ1-1, with TRBD1 matching 9 bases. Unmatched junction bases numbered 8, after V lost 3 bases and J lost 6 bases. The CDR3 sequence is 15 residues long. Germline CDR1 is SNHLY and CDR2 is FYNNEI.

On this clonotype: A junction end diverges from the germline sequence, so it may reflect a read error. V gene TRBV29-1 combines with J gene TRBJ1-4; the D gene is possibly TRBD1 (5 bases). Per germline, CDR1 SQVTM and CDR2 ANQGSEA. The CDR3 runs 13 residues. CDR3 sequence reads: CSVEGETNEKLLF. The CDR3 coding sequence is TGCAGCGTTGAGGGGGAAACTAATGAAAAACTGCTTTTT.

The chain combines TRBV14 with TRBJ1-1, with D possibly matching TRBD1 (5 bases). Trimming took 0 bases from V and 3 from J, leaving 11 bases between them. The CDR3 runs 15 residues. Per the germline V gene, CDR1 is SGHDN and CDR2 is FVKESK. The CDR3 reads CASSQEWGLHTEAFF. As DNA, the CDR3 is TGTGCCAGCAGCCAAGAGTGGGGCCTTCACACTGAAGCTTTCTTT. Full variable domain (rest looked up from reference TRBV14 and TRBJ1-1): EAGVTQFPSHSVIEKGQTVTLRCDPISGHDNLYWYRRVMGKEIKFLLHFVKESKQDESGMPNNRFLAERTGGTYSTLKVQPAELEDSGVYFCASSQEWGLHTEAFFGQGTRLTVV.

This clonotype was seen a few times. V usage is TRBV7-3 and J usage is TRBJ1-1, with D possibly being TRBD1 (6 bases). The V end was cut by 5 bases, the J end by 1 base, with 20 bases between. Germline CDR1 reads SGHTA; CDR2 reads FQGTGA. This CDR3 has 17 residues. The CDR3 is CASSRSPLDRWNTEAFF. DNA of the CDR3: TGTGCCAGCAGCCGAAGTCCACTCGACAGGTGGAACACTGAAGCTTTCTTT.

This clonotype has a handful of counts. The chain has TRBV12-3 or TRBV12-4 and TRBJ2-7; a possible D gene is TRBD1 (5 bases). The CDR3 runs 14 residues. The V and J ends lost 4 bases and 4 bases respectively, with 14 bases between them. CDR3 sequence: CASSSQVGQYEQYF. The DNA for the CDR3 is TGTGCCAGCAGTTCACAGGTGGGGCAGTACGAGCAGTACTTC.

The V call is TRBV14, the J call TRBJ2-5, with 7 bases aligning to TRBD2. V lost 2 bases and J lost 0; bases outside the gene matches: 3. CDR3 length: 15 amino acids. Germline V CDR1 and CDR2: SGHDN, FVKESK. The CDR3 spells CASSQLGGDQETQYF. As DNA, the CDR3 is TGTGCCAGCAGCCAATTGGGGGGGGACCAAGAGACCCAGTACTTC.

Written as DNA, the CDR3 is TGCAGCATGACAGACTCGGGCACTGAAGCTTTCTTT. It specifies CSMTDSGTEAFF. The chain employs TRBV29-1 and TRBJ1-1; possible D gene TRBD1, 5 bases. The V gene's germline CDR1 is SQVTM and CDR2 ANQGSEA. Trimming took 8 bases from V and 4 from J, leaving 14 bases between them. This CDR3 is built from 12 residues.

The rearrangement uses TRBV7-9 and TRBJ1-2; 7 nucleotides align to TRBD1. After removal of 5 bases from V and 7 bases from J, the junction contained 7 bases not matched to a gene. This CDR3 is 13 amino acids long. The germline V gene encodes CDR1 SEHNR and CDR2 FQNEAQ (reference sequence). This CDR3 reads CASSPGGAPGYTF. The CDR3 DNA sequence: TGTGCCAGCAGCCCAGGGGGGGCGCCTGGCTACACCTTC.

This clonotype was recorded many times. The chain has TRBV7-9 and TRBJ2-5; D is undetermined. Germline V gene lookup returns CDR1 SEHNR and CDR2 FQNEAQ (reference sequence). V was cut by 2 bases and J by 0 bases, with 4 bases left in between. The CDR3 runs 13 residues. CDR3 in amino acids: CASSLRYQETQYF. The CDR3 region has the DNA TGTGCCAGCAGCTTACGGTACCAAGAGACCCAGTACTTC. The full variable domain, completed using reference TRBV7-9 and TRBJ2-5, is DTGVSQNPRHKITKRGQNVTFRCDPISEHNRLYWYRQTLGQGPEFLTYFQNEAQLEKSRLLSDRFSAERPKGSFSTLEIQRTEQGDSAMYLCASSLRYQETQYFGPGTRLLVL.

This clonotype showed up just a few times. Sequence at one end of the junction differs from germline and may be a read error. The genes are TRBV10-3 and TRBJ1-5; 7 positions agree with TRBD1. The CDR3 has 15 amino acids. Germline assignment: CDR1 ENHRY and CDR2 SYGVKD. In DNA, the CDR3 is TGTGCCAGCAGTGGGAACAGGGGCTCCAATCAGCCCCAGCATTTT. Amino acids: CASSGNRGSNQPQHF.

The CDR3 sequence: CASSWTPNDSTLHF. In DNA, the CDR3 is TGTGCCAGCAGCTGGACCCCCAATGACTCCACCCTCCACTTT. The chain uses TRBV7-9 and TRBJ1-6; D unclear. With 4 bases removed from V and 14 bases from J, the gap between germline ends came to 18 bases. The CDR3 covers 14 residues. CDR1 is SEHNR and CDR2 is FQNEAQ in the germline V gene (reference sequence).

The chain joins TRBV7-9 to TRBJ2-6, with D perhaps matching TRBD1 (5 bases). V lost 3 bases to trimming and J lost 0 bases, with 15 bases between them. The CDR3 loop spans 18 amino acids. Germline V gene data show CDR1 as SEHNR and CDR2 as FQNEAQ (reference sequence). The CDR3 protein is CASSFGQGLTSGANVLTF. CDR3 DNA sequence: TGTGCCAGCAGCTTCGGGCAGGGTTTAACCTCTGGGGCCAACGTCCTGACTTTC.

Worth noting for this clonotype: At one end, the junction sequence differs from germline, possibly due to a read error. The V gene is TRBV7-9, the J gene TRBJ2-5; a possible D gene is TRBD2 (7 bases). The CDR3 is 15 amino acids. Germline V gives CDR1 SEHNR, CDR2 FQNEAQ (reference sequence). The CDR3 spells CASSQVGRGIETQYF. The DNA for the CDR3 is TGCGCCAGCAGCCAAGTGGGGAGGGGGATTGAGACCCAGTACTTC.

CDR3 loop: CASSSPGDLETQYF. The CDR3 DNA reads as TGTGCCAGCAGCTCCCCAGGAGACTTAGAGACCCAGTACTTC. This chain uses TRBV7-6 with TRBJ2-5; no clear D gene. CDR1 is SGHVS, CDR2 FNYEAQ, per germline. CDR3 length equals 14 residues. V shed 4 bases and J shed 4 bases, with 13 bases lying between them.